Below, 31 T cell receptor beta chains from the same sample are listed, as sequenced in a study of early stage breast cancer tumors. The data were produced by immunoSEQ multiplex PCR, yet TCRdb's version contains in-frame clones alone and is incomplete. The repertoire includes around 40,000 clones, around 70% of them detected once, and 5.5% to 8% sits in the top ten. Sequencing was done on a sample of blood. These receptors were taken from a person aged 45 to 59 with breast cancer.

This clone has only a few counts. The CDR3: CASSFPGRLEQYF. For the CDR3, the DNA is TGTGCCAGCAGCTTCCCGGGAAGACTCGAGCAGTACTTC. The chain is built from TRBV11-2 and TRBJ2-7; weak D call: TRBD2 (5 bases). Germline V lookup: CDR1 SGHAT, CDR2 FQNNGV. This CDR3 comprises 13 residues. V was clipped by 3 bases and J by 6 bases, with 12 bases between them.

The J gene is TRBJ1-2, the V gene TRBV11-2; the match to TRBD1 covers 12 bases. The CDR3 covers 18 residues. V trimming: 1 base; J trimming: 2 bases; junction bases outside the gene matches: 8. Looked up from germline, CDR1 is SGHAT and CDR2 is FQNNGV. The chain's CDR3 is CASSLVGQGAVKNYGYTF. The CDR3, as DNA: TGTGCCAGCAGCTTAGTGGGACAGGGGGCCGTCAAAAACTATGGCTACACCTTC.

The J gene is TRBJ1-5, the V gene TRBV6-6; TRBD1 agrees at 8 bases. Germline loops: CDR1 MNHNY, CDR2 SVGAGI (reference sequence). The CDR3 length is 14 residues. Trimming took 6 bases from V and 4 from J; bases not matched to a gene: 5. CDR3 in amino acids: CASSPDRGNQPQHF. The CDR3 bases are TGTGCCAGCAGCCCCGACAGGGGAAATCAGCCCCAGCATTTT.

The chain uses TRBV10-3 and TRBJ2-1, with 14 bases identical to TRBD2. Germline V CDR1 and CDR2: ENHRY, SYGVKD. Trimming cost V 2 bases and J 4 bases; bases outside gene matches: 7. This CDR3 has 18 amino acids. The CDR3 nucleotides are TGTGCCATCAGTGAGCCTGGGACTAGCGGGGGCCTATACAATGAGCAGTTCTTC. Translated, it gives CAISEPGTSGGLYNEQFF.

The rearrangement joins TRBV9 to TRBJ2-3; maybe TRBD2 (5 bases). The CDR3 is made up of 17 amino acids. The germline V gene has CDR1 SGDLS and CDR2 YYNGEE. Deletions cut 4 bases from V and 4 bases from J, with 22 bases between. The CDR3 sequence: CASSSTSSSFVPDTQYF. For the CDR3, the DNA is TGTGCCAGCAGCTCAACCTCTTCTAGCTTTGTCCCAGATACGCAGTATTTT.

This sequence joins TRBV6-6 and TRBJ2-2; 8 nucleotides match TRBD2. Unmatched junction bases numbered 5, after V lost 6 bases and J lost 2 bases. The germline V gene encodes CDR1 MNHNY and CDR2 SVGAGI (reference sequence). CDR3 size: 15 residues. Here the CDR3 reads CASRDGGANTGELFF. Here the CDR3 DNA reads TGTGCCAGCAGGGACGGGGGGGCCAACACCGGGGAGCTGTTTTTT.

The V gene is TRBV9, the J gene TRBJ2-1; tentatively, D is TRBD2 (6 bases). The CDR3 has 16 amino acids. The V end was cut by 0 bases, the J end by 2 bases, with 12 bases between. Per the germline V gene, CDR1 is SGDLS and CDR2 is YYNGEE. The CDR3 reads CASSVEVSGAYNEQFF. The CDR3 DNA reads TGTGCCAGCAGCGTAGAAGTATCGGGGGCCTACAATGAGCAGTTCTTC.

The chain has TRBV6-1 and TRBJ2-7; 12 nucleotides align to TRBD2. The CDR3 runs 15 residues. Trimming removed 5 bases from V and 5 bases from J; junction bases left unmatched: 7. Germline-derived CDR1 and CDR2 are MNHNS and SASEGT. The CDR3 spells CASSPLAGGPHEQYF. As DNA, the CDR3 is TGTGCCAGCAGTCCCCTAGCGGGAGGGCCCCACGAGCAGTACTTC.

Here the CDR3 DNA reads TGTGCCAGCAGTTTATCGAGACAGGGGGACTATGGCTACACCTTC. Protein product: CASSLSRQGDYGYTF. The V and J genes are TRBV27 and TRBJ1-2; 9 nucleotides line up with TRBD1. This CDR3 is built from 15 residues. The germline CDR1 and CDR2 sequences are MNHEY and SMNVEV (reference sequence). V gave up 0 bases and J gave up 3 bases; unmatched junction bases: 2.

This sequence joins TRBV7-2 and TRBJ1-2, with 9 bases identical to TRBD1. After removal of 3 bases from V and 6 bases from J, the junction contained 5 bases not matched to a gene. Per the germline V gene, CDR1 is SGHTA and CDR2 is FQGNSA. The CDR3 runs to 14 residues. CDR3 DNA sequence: TGTGCCAGCAGCTTCATGACAGGGGGGGATGGCTACACCTTC. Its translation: CASSFMTGGDGYTF.

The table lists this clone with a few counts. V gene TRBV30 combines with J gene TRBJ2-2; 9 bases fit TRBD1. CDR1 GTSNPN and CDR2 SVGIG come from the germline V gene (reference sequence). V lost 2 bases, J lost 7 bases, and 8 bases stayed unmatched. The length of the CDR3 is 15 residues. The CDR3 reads CAWSTGTGTIGELFF. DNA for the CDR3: TGTGCCTGGAGTACTGGGACAGGGACTATCGGGGAGCTGTTTTTT.

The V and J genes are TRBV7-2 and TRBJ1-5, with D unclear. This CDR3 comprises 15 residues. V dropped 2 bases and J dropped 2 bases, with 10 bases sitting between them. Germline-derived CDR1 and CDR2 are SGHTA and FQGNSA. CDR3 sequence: CASSLSGKGNQPQHF. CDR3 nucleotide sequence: TGTGCCAGCAGCTTATCGGGGAAAGGCAATCAGCCCCAGCATTTT. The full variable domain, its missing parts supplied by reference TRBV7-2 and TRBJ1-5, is GAGVSQSPSNKVTEKGKDVELRCDPISGHTALYWYRQSLGQGLEFLIYFQGNSAPDKSGLPSDRFSAERTGGSVSTLTIQRTQQEDSAVYLCASSLSGKGNQPQHFGDGTRLSIL.

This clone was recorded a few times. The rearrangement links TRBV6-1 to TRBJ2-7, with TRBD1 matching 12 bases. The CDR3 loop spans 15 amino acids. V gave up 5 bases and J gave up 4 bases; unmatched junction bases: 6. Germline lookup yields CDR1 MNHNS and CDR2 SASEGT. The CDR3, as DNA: TGTGCCAGCAGTCGGGAGGGACAGGGGGCTTACGAGCAGTACGTC. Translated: CASSREGQGAYEQYV.

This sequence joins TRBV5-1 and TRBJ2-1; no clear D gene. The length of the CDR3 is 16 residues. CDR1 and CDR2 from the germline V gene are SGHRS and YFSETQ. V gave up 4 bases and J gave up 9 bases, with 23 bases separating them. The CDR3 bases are TGCGCCAGCAGCCCCCAGACGGATAGCTTAGGCGCTGAGCAGTTCTTC. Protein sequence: CASSPQTDSLGAEQFF.

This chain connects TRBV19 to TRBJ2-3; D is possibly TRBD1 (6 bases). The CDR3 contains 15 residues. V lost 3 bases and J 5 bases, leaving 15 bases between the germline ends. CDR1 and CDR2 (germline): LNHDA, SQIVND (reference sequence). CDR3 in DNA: TGTGCCAGTAGTATTCCACAGGGTACCGGAGATACGCAGTATTTT. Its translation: CASSIPQGTGDTQYF.

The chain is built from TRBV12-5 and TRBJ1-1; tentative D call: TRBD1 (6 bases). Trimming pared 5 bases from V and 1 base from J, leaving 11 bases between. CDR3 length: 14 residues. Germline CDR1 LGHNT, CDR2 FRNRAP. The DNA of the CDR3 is TGTGCTAGTGGTACAGGACAGACGAACACTGAAGCTTTCTTT. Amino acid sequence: CASGTGQTNTEAFF.

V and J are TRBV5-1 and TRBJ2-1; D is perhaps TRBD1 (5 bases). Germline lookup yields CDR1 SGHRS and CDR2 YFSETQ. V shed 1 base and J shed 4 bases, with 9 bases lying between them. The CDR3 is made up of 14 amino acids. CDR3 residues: CASSLTGPYNEQFF. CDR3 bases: TGCGCCAGCAGCTTGACAGGACCTTACAATGAGCAGTTCTTC.

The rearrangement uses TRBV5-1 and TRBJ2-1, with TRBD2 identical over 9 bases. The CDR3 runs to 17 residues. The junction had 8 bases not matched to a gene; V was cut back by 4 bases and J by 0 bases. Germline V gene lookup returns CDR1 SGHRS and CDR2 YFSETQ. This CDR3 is CASSPLRAGGSYNEQFF. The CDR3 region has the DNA TGCGCCAGCAGCCCCCTGAGAGCGGGAGGCTCCTACAATGAGCAGTTCTTC.

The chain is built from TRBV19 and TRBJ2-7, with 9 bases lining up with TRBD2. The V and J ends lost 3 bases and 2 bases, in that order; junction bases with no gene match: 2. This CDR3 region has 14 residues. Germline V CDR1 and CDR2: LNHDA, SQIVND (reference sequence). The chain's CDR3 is CASSMAGGPYEQYF. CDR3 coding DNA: TGTGCCAGTAGTATGGCGGGAGGGCCCTACGAGCAGTACTTC.

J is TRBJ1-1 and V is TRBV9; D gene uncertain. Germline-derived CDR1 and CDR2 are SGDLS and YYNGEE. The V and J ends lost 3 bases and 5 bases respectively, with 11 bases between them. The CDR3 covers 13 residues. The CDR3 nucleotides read TGTGCCAGCAGCGGTACACGGGAAACTGAAGCTTTCTTT. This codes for CASSGTRETEAFF.

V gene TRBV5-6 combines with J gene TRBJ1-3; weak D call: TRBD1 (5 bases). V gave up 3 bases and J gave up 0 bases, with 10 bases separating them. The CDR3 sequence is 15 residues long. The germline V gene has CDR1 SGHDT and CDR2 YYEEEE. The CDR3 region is CASSWGGFSGNTIYF. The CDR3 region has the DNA TGTGCCAGCAGCTGGGGGGGATTCTCTGGAAACACCATATATTTT.

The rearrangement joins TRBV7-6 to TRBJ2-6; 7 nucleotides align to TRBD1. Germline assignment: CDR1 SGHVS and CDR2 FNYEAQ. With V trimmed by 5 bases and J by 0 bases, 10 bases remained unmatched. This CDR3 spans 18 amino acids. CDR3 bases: TGTGCCAGCAGCCCACGGGGACAGCACTACTCTGGGGCCAACGTCCTGACTTTC. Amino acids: CASSPRGQHYSGANVLTF.

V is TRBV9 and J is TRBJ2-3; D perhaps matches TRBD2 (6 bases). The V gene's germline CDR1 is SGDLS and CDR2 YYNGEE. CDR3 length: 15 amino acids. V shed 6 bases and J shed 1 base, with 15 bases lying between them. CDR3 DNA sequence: TGTGCCAGCAACTCGCTCATAGCGGGCACAGATACGCAGTATTTT. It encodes CASNSLIAGTDTQYF.

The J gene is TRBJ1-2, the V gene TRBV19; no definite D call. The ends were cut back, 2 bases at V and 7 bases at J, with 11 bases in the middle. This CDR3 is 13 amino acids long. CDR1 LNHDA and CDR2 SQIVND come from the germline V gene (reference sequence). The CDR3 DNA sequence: TGTGCCAGTAGTATAAGCGAGGCGGGTGGCTACACCTTC. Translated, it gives CASSISEAGGYTF.

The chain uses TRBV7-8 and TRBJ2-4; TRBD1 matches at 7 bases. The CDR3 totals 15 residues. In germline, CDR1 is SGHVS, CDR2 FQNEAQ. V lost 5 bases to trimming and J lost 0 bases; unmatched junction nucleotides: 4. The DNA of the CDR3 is TGTGCCAGCAGCCTGGGGACAGTAGCCAAAAACATTCAGTACTTC. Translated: CASSLGTVAKNIQYF.

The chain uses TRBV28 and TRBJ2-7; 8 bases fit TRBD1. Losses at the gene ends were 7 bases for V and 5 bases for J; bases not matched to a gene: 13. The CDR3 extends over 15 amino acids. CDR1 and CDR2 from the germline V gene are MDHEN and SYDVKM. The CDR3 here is CASTHPRTGRNEQYF. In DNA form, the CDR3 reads TGTGCCAGCACCCACCCAAGGACAGGGAGAAACGAGCAGTACTTC.

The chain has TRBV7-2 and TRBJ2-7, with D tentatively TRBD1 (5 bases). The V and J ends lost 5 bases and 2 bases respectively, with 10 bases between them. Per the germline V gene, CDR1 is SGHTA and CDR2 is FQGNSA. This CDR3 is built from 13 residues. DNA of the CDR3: TGTGCCAGCAGCGTTACAGGAACCTACGAGCAGTACGTC. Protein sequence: CASSVTGTYEQYV.

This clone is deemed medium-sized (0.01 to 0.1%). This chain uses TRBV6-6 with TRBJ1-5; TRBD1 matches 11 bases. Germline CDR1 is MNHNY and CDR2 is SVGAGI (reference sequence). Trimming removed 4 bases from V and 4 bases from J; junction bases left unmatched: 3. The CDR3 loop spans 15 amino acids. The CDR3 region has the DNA TGTGCCAGCAGTTCGGGACAGGGGGAAAATCAGCCCCAGCATTTT. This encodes CASSSGQGENQPQHF.

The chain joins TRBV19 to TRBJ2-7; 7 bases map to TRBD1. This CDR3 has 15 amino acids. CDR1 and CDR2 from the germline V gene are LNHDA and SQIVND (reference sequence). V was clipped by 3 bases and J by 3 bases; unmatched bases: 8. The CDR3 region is CASSITGTVIYEQYF. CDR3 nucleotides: TGTGCCAGTAGTATCACCGGGACAGTGATCTACGAGCAGTACTTC.

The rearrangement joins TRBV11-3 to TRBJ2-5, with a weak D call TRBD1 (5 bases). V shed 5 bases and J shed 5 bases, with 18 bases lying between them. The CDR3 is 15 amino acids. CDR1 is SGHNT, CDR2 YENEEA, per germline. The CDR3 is CASSPQGRDRETQYF. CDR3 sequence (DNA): TGTGCCAGCAGCCCCCAGGGCAGGGATCGGGAGACCCAGTACTTC.

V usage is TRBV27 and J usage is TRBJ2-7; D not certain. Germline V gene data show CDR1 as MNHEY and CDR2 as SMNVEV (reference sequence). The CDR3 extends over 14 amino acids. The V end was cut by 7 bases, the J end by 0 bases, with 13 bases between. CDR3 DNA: TGTGCCAGCAAAATTGGCGGAAGCTCCTACGAGCAGTACTTC. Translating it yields CASKIGGSSYEQYF.